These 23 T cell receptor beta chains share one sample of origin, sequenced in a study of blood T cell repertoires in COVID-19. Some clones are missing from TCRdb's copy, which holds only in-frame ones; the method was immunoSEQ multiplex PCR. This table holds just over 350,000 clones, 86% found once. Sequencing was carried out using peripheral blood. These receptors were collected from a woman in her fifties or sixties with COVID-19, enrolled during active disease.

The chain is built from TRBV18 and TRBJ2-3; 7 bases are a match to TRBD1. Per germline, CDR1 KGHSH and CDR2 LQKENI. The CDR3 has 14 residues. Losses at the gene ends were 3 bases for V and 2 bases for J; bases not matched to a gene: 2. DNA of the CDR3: TGTGCCAGCTCACCCGACAGGGTCACAGATACGCAGTATTTT. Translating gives CASSPDRVTDTQYF.

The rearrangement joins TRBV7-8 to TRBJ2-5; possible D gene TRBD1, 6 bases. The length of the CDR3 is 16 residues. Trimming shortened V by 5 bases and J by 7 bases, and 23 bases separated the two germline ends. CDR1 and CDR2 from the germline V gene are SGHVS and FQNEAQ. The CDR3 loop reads CASSPWRDRPLGTQYF. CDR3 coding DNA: TGTGCCAGCAGCCCTTGGCGAGACAGGCCTCTGGGGACCCAGTACTTC.

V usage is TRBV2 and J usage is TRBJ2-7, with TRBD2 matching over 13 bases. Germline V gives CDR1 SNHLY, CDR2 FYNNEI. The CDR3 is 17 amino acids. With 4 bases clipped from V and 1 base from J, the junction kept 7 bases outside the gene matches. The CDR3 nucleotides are TGTGCCAGCAGTGCTACTAGCGGGGGGGCAAAATCCTACGAGCAGTACTTC. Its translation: CASSATSGGAKSYEQYF. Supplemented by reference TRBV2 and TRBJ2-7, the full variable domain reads EPEVTQTPSHQVTQMGQEVILRCVPISNHLYFYWYRQILGQKVEFLVSFYNNEISEKSEIFDDQFSVERPDGSNFTLKIRSTKLEDSAMYFCASSATSGGAKSYEQYFGPGTRLTVT.

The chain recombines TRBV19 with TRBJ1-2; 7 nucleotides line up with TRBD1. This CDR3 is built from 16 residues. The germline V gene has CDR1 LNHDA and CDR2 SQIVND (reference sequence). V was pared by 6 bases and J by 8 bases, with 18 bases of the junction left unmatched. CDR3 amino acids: CASRRKPGTDAGGYTF. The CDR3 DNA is TGTGCCAGTAGACGAAAACCAGGGACAGACGCAGGGGGCTACACCTTC.

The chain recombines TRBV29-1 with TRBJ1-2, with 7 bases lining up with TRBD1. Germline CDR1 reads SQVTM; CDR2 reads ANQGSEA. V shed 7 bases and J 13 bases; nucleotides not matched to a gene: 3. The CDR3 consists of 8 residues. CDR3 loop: CSGPGGTF. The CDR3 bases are TGCAGCGGACCAGGGGGCACCTTC.

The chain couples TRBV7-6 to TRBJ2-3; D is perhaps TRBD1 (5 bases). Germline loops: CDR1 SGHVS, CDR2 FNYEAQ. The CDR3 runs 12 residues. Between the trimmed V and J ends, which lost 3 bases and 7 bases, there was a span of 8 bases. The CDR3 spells CASSFRGNTQYF. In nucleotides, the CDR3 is TGTGCCAGCAGCTTTAGGGGAAATACGCAGTATTTT.

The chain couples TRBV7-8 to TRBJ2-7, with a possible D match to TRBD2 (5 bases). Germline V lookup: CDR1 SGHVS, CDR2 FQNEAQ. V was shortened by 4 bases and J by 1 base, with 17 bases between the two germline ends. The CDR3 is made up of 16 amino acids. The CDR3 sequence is CASSSSFSGYSYEQYF. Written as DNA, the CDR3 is TGTGCCAGCAGCTCCTCTTTTTCGGGATATTCCTACGAGCAGTACTTC.

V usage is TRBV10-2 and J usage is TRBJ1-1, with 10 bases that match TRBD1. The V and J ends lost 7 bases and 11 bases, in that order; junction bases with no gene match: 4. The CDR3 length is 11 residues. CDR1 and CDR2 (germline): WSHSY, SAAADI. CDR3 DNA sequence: TGCGCCAGCAACCCGGGACAGGGGGCTTTCTTT. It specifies CASNPGQGAFF.

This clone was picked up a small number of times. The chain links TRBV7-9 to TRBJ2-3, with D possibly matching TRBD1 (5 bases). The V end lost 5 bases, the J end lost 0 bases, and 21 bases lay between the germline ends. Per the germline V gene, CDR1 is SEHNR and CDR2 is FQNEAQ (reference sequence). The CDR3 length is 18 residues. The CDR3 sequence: CASSPRLRVPLSTDTQYF. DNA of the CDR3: TGTGCCAGCAGCCCGCGGCTCAGGGTCCCGCTTAGCACAGATACGCAGTATTTT.

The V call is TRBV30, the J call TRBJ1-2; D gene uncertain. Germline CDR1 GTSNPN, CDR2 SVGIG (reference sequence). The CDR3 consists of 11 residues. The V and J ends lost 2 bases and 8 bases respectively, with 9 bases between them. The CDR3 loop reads CAWSSPEGYTF. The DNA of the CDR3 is TGTGCCTGGAGTTCCCCGGAGGGCTACACCTTC. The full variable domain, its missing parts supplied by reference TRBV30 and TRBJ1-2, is SQTIHQWPATLVQPVGSPLSLECTVEGTSNPNLYWYRQAAGRGLQLLFYSVGIGQISSEVPQNLSASRPQDRQFILSSKKLLLSDSGFYLCAWSSPEGYTFGSGTRLTVV.

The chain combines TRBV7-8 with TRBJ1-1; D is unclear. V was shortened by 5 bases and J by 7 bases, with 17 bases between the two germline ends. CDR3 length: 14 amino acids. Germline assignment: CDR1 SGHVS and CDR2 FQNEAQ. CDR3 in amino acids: CASSPPGGRIEAFF. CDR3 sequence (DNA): TGTGCCAGCAGCCCCCCCGGAGGGCGCATTGAAGCTTTCTTT.

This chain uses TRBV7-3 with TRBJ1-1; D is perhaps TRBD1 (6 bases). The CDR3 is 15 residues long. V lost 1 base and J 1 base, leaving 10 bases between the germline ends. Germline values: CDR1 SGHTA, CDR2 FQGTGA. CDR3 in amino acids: CASSLKGGSNTEAFF. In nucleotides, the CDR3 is TGTGCCAGCAGCTTAAAAGGGGGTTCGAACACTGAAGCTTTCTTT. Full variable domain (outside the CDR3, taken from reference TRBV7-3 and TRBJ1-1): GAGVSQTPSNKVTEKGKYVELRCDPISGHTALYWYRQSLGQGPEFLIYFQGTGAADDSGLPNDRFFAVRPEGSVSTLKIQRTERGDSAVYLCASSLKGGSNTEAFFGQGTRLTVV.

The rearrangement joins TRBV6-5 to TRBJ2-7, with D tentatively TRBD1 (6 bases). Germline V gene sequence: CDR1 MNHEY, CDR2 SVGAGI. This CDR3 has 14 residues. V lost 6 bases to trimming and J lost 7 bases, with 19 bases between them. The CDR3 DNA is TGTGCCAGCAGCACCGATCCCACAGGGCGGGAGCAGTACTTC. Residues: CASSTDPTGREQYF.

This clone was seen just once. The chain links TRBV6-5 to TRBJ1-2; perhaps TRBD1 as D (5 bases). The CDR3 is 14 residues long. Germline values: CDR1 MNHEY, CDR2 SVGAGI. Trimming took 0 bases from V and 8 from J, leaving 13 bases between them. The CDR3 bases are TGTGCCAGCAGTTACTCGAGAGGGGCGGGGGGCTACACCTTC. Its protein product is CASSYSRGAGGYTF.

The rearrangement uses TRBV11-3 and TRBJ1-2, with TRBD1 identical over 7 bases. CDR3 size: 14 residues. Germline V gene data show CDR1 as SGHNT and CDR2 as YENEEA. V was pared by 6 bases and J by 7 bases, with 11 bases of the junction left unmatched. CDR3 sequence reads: CASRPGTAIGGYTF. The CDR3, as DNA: TGTGCCAGCAGACCCGGGACAGCCATCGGTGGCTACACCTTC.

The CDR3, as DNA: TGCGCCAGCAGCCGGGGACTAGCGGGGGGTACCAATGAGCAGTTCTTC. Amino acids: CASSRGLAGGTNEQFF. V and J are TRBV5-1 and TRBJ2-1; 15 bases fit TRBD2. Looked up from germline, CDR1 is SGHRS and CDR2 is YFSETQ. The CDR3 covers 16 residues. J was trimmed by 6 bases and V by 4 bases; bases with no gene match: 5.

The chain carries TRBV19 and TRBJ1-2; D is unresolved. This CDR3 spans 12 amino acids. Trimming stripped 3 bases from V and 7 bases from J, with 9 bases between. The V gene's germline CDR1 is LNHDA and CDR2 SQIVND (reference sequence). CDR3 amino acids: CASSIFEVGYTF. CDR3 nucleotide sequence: TGTGCCAGTAGTATTTTTGAGGTTGGCTACACCTTC.

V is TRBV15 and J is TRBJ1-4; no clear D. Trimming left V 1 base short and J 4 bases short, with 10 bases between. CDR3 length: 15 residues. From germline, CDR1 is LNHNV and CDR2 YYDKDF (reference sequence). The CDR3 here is CATSRARRVNEKLFF. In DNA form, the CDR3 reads TGTGCCACCAGCAGAGCTCGGAGGGTTAATGAAAAACTGTTTTTT.

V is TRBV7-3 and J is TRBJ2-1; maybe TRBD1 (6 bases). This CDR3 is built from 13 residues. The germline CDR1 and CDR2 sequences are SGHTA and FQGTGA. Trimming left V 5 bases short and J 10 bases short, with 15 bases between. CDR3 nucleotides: TGTGCCAGCAGCGATAACAGGGATAGAGAGCAGTTCTTC. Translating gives CASSDNRDREQFF.

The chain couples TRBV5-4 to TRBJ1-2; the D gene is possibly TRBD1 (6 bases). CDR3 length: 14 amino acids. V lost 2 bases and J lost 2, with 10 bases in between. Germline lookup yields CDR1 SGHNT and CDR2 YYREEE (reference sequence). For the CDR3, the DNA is TGTGCCAGCAGCTTACCCCAGGGGAACTATGGCTACACCTTC. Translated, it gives CASSLPQGNYGYTF.

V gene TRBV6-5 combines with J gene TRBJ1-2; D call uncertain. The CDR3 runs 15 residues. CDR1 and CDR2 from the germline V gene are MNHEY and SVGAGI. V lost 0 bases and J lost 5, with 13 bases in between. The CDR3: CASSYSSGIGYGYTF. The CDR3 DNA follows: TGTGCCAGCAGTTACTCGTCGGGAATTGGGTATGGCTACACCTTC.

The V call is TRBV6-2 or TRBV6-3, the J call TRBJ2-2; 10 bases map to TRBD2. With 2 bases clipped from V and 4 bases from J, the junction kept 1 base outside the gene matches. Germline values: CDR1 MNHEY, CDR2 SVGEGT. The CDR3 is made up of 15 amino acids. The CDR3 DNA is TGTGCCAGCAGTTACAGCGGGGGGGCCACCGGGGAGCTGTTTTTT. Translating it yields CASSYSGGATGELFF.

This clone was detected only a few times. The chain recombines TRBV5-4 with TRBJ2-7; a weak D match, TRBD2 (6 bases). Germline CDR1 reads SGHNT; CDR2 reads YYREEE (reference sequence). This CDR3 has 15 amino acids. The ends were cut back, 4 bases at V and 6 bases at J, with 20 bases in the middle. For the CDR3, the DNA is TGTGCCAGCAGCATAGGAGGGCTGATAGGTCGCGAGCAGTACTTC. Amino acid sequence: CASSIGGLIGREQYF.